Below, one T cell receptor (beta chain) is given with its context. This sample was included in a study of blood T cell repertoires in COVID-19. In the study overall: Material from acute and convalescent COVID-19 was sourced from the United States, Italy and Spain. PBMCs, B-cell-depleted T cells, or T cells were the source of the cDNA or gDNA that made up the material.

Profiling relied on immunoSEQ multiplex PCR, and the TCRdb table lists in-frame clones only, not all of them. The table includes about 320,000 clones, roughly 90% detected once. In terms of age and location, participants ranged from roughly 18 to 95 years and lived in 24 US areas. In Cohort 3, a recovered donor had either two negative PCRs, clearance, or symptom resolution. This receptor was taken from a man in his sixties who had recovered from COVID-19. The specimen sequenced was PBMCs or T cells enriched from blood (not recorded which).

The DNA of the CDR3 is TGTGCCAGCTCACCACAGGCAGGGCCGAACACTGAAGCTTTCTTT. Encoded protein: CASSPQAGPNTEAFF. The rearrangement uses TRBV18 and TRBJ1-1; weak D call: TRBD1 (5 bases). Trimming cost V 1 base and J 1 base, with 10 bases left between them. Germline V CDR1 and CDR2: KGHSH, LQKENI. CDR3 length equals 15 residues. Based on the CDR3 plus reference TRBV18 and TRBJ1-1, the full variable domain is NAGVMQNPRHLVRRRGQEARLRCSPMKGHSHVYWYRQLPEEGLKFMVYLQKENIIDESGMPKERFSAEFPKEGPSILRIQQVVRGDSAAYFCASSPQAGPNTEAFFGQGTRLTVV.